This TCR beta chain comes out of a study of OX40 agonist ivuxolimab in advanced cancers. Libraries were prepared by immunoSEQ multiplex PCR; TCRdb keeps only in-frame clonotypes and omits some of them. Seen here are some 76,000 clones, approximately 89% observed once, and the top ten hold 0.76%. The CDR3 consists of 14 residues. Germline lookup yields CDR1 SGHAT and CDR2 FQDESV (reference sequence). The V end was cut by 2 bases, the J end by 2 bases, with 9 bases between. This clonotype was obtained from an adult with an advanced solid tumor such as melanoma, head and neck, liver or kidney cancer. The chain has TRBV11-1 and TRBJ1-1; a weak D match, TRBD1 (5 bases). The sample in question was CD4+ or CD8+ T cells sorted from blood, obtained in a trial of the OX40 agonist ivuxolimab. The CDR3 bases are TGTGCCAGCAGCTTACGACAGCTAAACACTGAAGCTTTCTTT. It translates to CASSLRQLNTEAFF.